Listed below are T cell receptor beta chains from one sample, sequenced in a study of cytomegalovirus exposure and HLA in healthy donors. Profiled with immunoSEQ multiplex PCR; TCRdb holds only in-frame clones, not every one. The data hold more than 150,000 clones, with less than 90% observed a single time. The sequencing sample was made of PBMCs. The receptors here all came from a girl less than two years old in good health and CMV-seronegative. Each CDR3 is given with its conserved first and last residue. A D gene is named only where the DNA matches it firmly. Only some rows state a clone size, as once, few, many or a class for expanded clones.

J gene: TRBJ2-5; clone size: NA; D gene: NA; V gene: TRBV4-2; CDR3 DNA: TGTGCCAGCAGCCAAGTAGGCCTAGTGGAAGAGACCCAGTACTTC; CDR3 protein: CASSQVGLVEETQYF
J gene: TRBJ1-2; clone size: NA; D gene: TRBD1; V gene: TRBV7-9; CDR3 DNA: TGTGCCAGCAGCTTATTCAGGACAGGGCTCGGCTACACCTTC; CDR3 protein: CASSLFRTGLGYTF
J gene: TRBJ1-1; clone size: NA; D gene: NA; V gene: TRBV7-9; CDR3 DNA: TGTGCCAGCAGCCTTCTCCCCCAGGGAAGTGTAACTGAAGCTTTCTTT; CDR3 protein: CASSLLPQGSVTEAFF
J gene: TRBJ2-2; clone size: NA; D gene: NA; V gene: TRBV30; CDR3 DNA: TGTGCCTGGGCCAGGGTCACCGGGGAGCTGTTTTTT; CDR3 protein: CAWARVTGELFF
J gene: TRBJ2-5; clone size: NA; D gene: NA; V gene: TRBV4-2; CDR3 DNA: TGTGCCAGCAGCCAAGAGGTTCTAGAGCAAGAGACCCAGTACTTC; CDR3 protein: CASSQEVLEQETQYF
J gene: TRBJ1-6; clone size: NA; D gene: NA; V gene: TRBV9; CDR3 DNA: TGTGCCAGCAGCCCACAAGAAGGGAGTTCACCCCTCCACTTT; CDR3 protein: CASSPQEGSSPLHF
J gene: TRBJ2-2; clone size: once; D gene: TRBD1; V gene: TRBV27; CDR3 DNA: TGTGCCAGCAGTTTTCCGACAGGGAGGAACACCGGGGAGCTGTTTTTT; CDR3 protein: CASSFPTGRNTGELFF
J gene: TRBJ1-1; clone size: NA; D gene: NA; V gene: TRBV18; CDR3 DNA: TGTGCCAGCTCACTCCAGGACAGCCCGGGAACTGAAGCTTTCTTT; CDR3 protein: CASSLQDSPGTEAFF
J gene: TRBJ2-3; clone size: NA; D gene: NA; V gene: TRBV5-6; CDR3 DNA: TGTGCCAGCAGCTCTCCCGGAGATACGCAGTATTTT; CDR3 protein: CASSSPGDTQYF
J gene: TRBJ2-7; clone size: NA; D gene: TRBD1; V gene: TRBV11-2; CDR3 DNA: TGTGCCAGCAGCTTAGTTTACTGGGACAGGGGATCCTACGAGCAGTACTTC; CDR3 protein: CASSLVYWDRGSYEQYF
J gene: TRBJ2-7; clone size: NA; D gene: NA; V gene: TRBV15; CDR3 DNA: TGTGCCACCAGCAGAAGCGGGCCCACCTACGAGCAGTACTTC; CDR3 protein: CATSRSGPTYEQYF
J gene: TRBJ2-1; clone size: NA; D gene: TRBD1; V gene: TRBV7-9; CDR3 DNA: TGTGCCAGCAGCCTACAGGGGGGCTCCTACAATGAGCAGTTCTTC; CDR3 protein: CASSLQGGSYNEQFF
J gene: TRBJ2-7; clone size: NA; D gene: NA; V gene: TRBV4-2; CDR3 DNA: TGTGCCAGCAGCCAAGATCGGAGCGGGTTATACGAGCAGTACTTC; CDR3 protein: CASSQDRSGLYEQYF
J gene: TRBJ2-1; clone size: NA; D gene: TRBD2; V gene: TRBV5-1; CDR3 DNA: TGCGCCAGCAGCTTCGGGACTAGCGGGAGCACTGAGCAGTTCTTC; CDR3 protein: CASSFGTSGSTEQFF
J gene: TRBJ2-1; clone size: NA; D gene: NA; V gene: TRBV7-3; CDR3 DNA: TGTGCCAGCAGCTTATCACAGGGCAATGAGCAGTTCTTC; CDR3 protein: CASSLSQGNEQFF
J gene: TRBJ2-2; clone size: NA; D gene: TRBD2; V gene: TRBV11-2; CDR3 DNA: TGTGCCAGCAGCTTGAGGACTAGCGGGCACACCGGGGAGCTGTTTTTT; CDR3 protein: CASSLRTSGHTGELFF